This T cell receptor (beta chain) was sequenced in a study of cytomegalovirus exposure and HLA in healthy donors. Study information: About 200 million T cells yielded 100 million to 130 million unique TCR beta sequences, as an earlier analysis found.

General observations from the study: An analysis that came later showed most CMV-associated TCR beta chains appearing HLA-restricted. Among immune exposure information, only CMV serostatus was available.

Concerning this clone itself: The antigen remains unidentified.

PCR was performed using 60 Vbeta and 13 Jbeta primers. Assay used: immunoSEQ multiplex PCR; TCRdb lists only in-frame clones, some missing. The table lists tens of thousands of clones, roughly four fifths of them singletons. The V segment lost 1 base and the J segment 8 bases; nucleotides outside the gene matches: 6. The CDR3 length is 16 residues. The germline gives CDR1 SGHRS, CDR2 YFSETQ. The TCR sequence derives from a man aged 25 to 45 in good health and CMV-seropositive. The specimen sequenced was PBMCs. V usage is TRBV5-1 and J usage is TRBJ2-1; 13 nucleotides align to TRBD2. CDR3 sequence: CASSLTLAGGPHEQFF. Written as DNA, the CDR3 is TGCGCCAGCAGCTTGACACTAGCGGGAGGGCCCCATGAGCAGTTCTTC. Complete variable domain (other parts from reference TRBV5-1 and TRBJ2-1): KAGVTQTPRYLIKTRGQQVTLSCSPISGHRSVSWYQQTPGQGLQFLFEYFSETQRNKGNFPGRFSGRQFSNSRSEMNVSTLELGDSALYLCASSLTLAGGPHEQFFGPGTRLTVL.